The 12 T cell receptor beta chains reported below all come from one sample, sequenced in a study of a mutant IDH1 vaccine in newly diagnosed glioma. These TCRs' antigens remain unknown. Libraries were prepared by immunoSEQ multiplex PCR; TCRdb keeps only in-frame clonotypes and omits some of them. The sample lists about 56,000 clones, around 86% occurring once. Time point defined: week 23, last vaccination. Every single dose of the vaccine, 300 ug of mutant IDH1 20-mer peptide, came with topical imiquimod. The source was PBMCs, collected from a glioma patient whose treatment included an IDH1 peptide vaccine. The receptors derive from a man aged 40-49 years with glioma.

The rearrangement uses TRBV6-5 and TRBJ2-3; D might be TRBD2 (5 bases). Germline V gene data show CDR1 as MNHEY and CDR2 as SVGAGI. Trimming took 6 bases from V and 1 from J, leaving 8 bases between them. CDR3 length: 13 amino acids. The CDR3 bases are TGTGCCAGCAGGAGGACTCGCACAGATACGCAGTATTTT. It translates to CASRRTRTDTQYF.

The J gene is TRBJ2-7, the V gene TRBV7-8; no definite D call. This CDR3 region has 13 residues. Germline values: CDR1 SGHVS, CDR2 FQNEAQ. The V end lost 1 base, the J end lost 4 bases, and 8 bases lay between the germline ends. The CDR3 nucleotides read TGTGCCAGCAGCTTAGGGCTCGGTTACGAGCAGTACTTC. Residues: CASSLGLGYEQYF.

The chain employs TRBV2 and TRBJ2-1; perhaps TRBD2 as D (5 bases). The CDR3 has 13 residues. Trimming stripped 6 bases from V and 5 bases from J, with 11 bases between. In germline, CDR1 is SNHLY, CDR2 FYNNEI. CDR3 bases: TGTGCCAGCAGGGAGCTAGCCCACAATGAGCAGTTCTTC. Translated: CASRELAHNEQFF.

V is TRBV19 and J is TRBJ1-5, with D possibly TRBD1 on 5 matching bases. Deletions cut 3 bases from V and 0 bases from J, with 18 bases between. Germline CDR1 reads LNHDA; CDR2 reads SQIVND (reference sequence). The CDR3 runs to 18 residues. This CDR3 reads CASSMAGLGEYSNQPQHF. CDR3 DNA: TGTGCCAGTAGTATGGCAGGGCTTGGGGAATATAGCAATCAGCCCCAGCATTTT.

V gene TRBV5-4 combines with J gene TRBJ2-7; D gene unclear. This CDR3 is built from 11 residues. V was clipped by 3 bases and J by 1 base, with 2 bases between them. Looked up from germline, CDR1 is SGHNT and CDR2 is YYREEE (reference sequence). The CDR3 is CASSSSYEQYF. The CDR3 coding sequence is TGTGCCAGCAGCTCATCCTACGAGCAGTACTTC.

The genes are TRBV19 and TRBJ2-7; TRBD2 agrees at 10 bases. Germline V CDR1 and CDR2: LNHDA, SQIVND (reference sequence). Germline trimming cut 5 bases from V and 3 bases from J; bases unmatched to any gene: 7. The CDR3 spans 15 residues. CDR3 DNA: TGTGCCAGTAGTGCCTCTAGCGGGAGTTACTACGAGCAGTACTTC. It is translated as CASSASSGSYYEQYF.

The V call is TRBV18, the J call TRBJ2-1; TRBD2 matches at 10 bases. The CDR3 loop spans 18 amino acids. J lost 1 base, V lost 0 bases, and 6 bases had no gene match. Germline CDR1 is KGHSH and CDR2 is LQKENI. In nucleotides, the CDR3 is TGTGCCAGCTCACCACCTTTAGCGGGAGGTAGGTCCTACAATGAGCAGTTCTTC. Amino acids: CASSPPLAGGRSYNEQFF.

The rearrangement joins TRBV19 to TRBJ2-3; 8 bases map to TRBD2. V shed 6 bases, J shed 2 bases, and the junction held 10 bases outside the gene matches. CDR3 length: 16 amino acids. Germline V gene data show CDR1 as LNHDA and CDR2 as SQIVND (reference sequence). CDR3 sequence reads: CASRRLATIDTDTQYF. The CDR3 bases are TGTGCCAGTAGGAGACTAGCGACGATAGACACAGATACGCAGTATTTT.

Concerning this clone itself: One end of the junction is discordant with germline, which a read error may explain. V and J are TRBV7-7 and TRBJ2-2; TRBD2 aligns across 10 bases. CDR3 size: 16 residues. Germline V CDR1 and CDR2: SSHAT, FNYEAQ (reference sequence). The CDR3 loop reads CASSSVSGRGTGELFF. In nucleotides, the CDR3 is TGTGCTAGCAGCTCCGTAAGCGGGAGGGGTACCGGGGAGCTGTTTTTT.

This chain links TRBV5-1 with TRBJ1-1; D might be TRBD1 (6 bases). Trimming shortened V by 0 bases and J by 7 bases, and 7 bases separated the two germline ends. CDR3 size: 12 residues. Germline V gene data show CDR1 as SGHRS and CDR2 as YFSETQ. In nucleotides, the CDR3 is TGCGCCAGCAGCTTGGGCAGGGGTGAAGCTTTCTTT. This encodes CASSLGRGEAFF.

This clone came up a few times. The chain carries TRBV2 and TRBJ2-3, with D perhaps TRBD2 (6 bases). This CDR3 region has 15 residues. The germline CDR1 and CDR2 sequences are SNHLY and FYNNEI. Trimming removed 6 bases from V and 3 bases from J, with 16 bases in between. The CDR3 here is CASREGMGRTDTQYF. In DNA, the CDR3 is TGTGCCAGCAGGGAGGGAATGGGGAGAACAGATACGCAGTATTTT.

The chain couples TRBV21-1 to TRBJ1-4; whether TRBD1, the table's D call, matches the DNA was not checked. TRBV21-1 is deemed a pseudogene. This CDR3 spans 19 amino acids. The CDR3: CASSNEDRGNLATNEKLFF. The CDR3 coding sequence is TGTGCCAGCAGCAATGAGGACAGGGGAAACCTTGCAACTAATGAAAAACTGTTTTTT.